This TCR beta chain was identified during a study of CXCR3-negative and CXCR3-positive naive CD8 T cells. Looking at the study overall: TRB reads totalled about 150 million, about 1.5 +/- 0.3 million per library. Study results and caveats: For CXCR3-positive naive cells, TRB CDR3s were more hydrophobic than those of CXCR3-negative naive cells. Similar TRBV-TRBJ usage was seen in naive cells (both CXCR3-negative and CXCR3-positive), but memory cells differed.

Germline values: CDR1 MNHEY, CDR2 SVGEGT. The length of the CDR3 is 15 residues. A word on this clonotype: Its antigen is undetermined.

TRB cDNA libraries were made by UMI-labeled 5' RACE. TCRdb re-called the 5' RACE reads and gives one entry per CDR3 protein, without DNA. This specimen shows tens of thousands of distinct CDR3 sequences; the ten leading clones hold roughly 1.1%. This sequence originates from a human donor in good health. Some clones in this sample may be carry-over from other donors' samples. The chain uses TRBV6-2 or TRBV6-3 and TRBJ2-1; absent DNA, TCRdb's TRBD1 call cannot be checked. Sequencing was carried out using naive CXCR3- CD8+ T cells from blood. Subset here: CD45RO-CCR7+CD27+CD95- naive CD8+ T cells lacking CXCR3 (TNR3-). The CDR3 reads CASSGGTGGVDEQFF.